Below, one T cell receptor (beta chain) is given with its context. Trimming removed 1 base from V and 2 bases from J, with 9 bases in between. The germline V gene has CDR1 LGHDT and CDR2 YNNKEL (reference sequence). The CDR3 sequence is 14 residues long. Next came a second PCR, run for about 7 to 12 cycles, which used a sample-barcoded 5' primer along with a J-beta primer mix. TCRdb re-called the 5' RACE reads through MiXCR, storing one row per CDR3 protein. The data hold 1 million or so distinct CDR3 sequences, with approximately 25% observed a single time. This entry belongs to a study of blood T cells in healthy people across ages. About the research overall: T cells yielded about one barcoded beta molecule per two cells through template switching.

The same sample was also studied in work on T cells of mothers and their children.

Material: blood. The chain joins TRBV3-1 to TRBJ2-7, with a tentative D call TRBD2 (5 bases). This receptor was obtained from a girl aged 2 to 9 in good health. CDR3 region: CASSQADGAYEQYF. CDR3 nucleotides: TGTGCCAGCAGCCAAGCGGACGGGGCCTACGAGCAGTACTTC.